This TCR beta chain was captured by sequencing in a study of T cell changes during pregnancy in multiple sclerosis. Germline-derived CDR1 and CDR2 are SNHLY and FYNNEI. CDR3 length: 13 residues. V lost 3 bases and J 4 bases, leaving 6 bases between the germline ends. Produced via immunoSEQ multiplex PCR; TCRdb's table is partial and in-frame only. The repertoire includes over 30,000 clones, about 89% of them detected once, and 11% sits in the top ten. The specimen was CD8+ T cells from peripheral blood mononuclear cells, collected in the third trimester of pregnancy. The chain combines TRBV2 with TRBJ1-4; a weak D match, TRBD1 (5 bases). The TCR comes from a female donor with multiple sclerosis, enrolled in a pregnancy study. The CDR3 reads CASSDRDNEKLFF. Written as DNA, the CDR3 is TGTGCCAGCAGTGACAGGGATAATGAAAAACTGTTTTTT.